Below are 6 T cell receptor beta chains sequenced from a single sample in a study of sequential checkpoint blockade in melanoma. Indicated treatment: randomized to nivolumab then ipilimumab (arm A) or the reverse (arm B). The repertoire was sequenced with immunoSEQ multiplex PCR; TCRdb's copy has only in-frame clones and lacks some. The data contain roughly 14,000 clones, around three quarters of them singletons. The sequencing used CD8+ T cells sorted from blood (inferred from file names), collected from a patient given nivolumab and ipilimumab in sequence. The source is a human donor with melanoma.

The CDR3 DNA reads as TGTGCCAGCAGCAAGTCGGGGGAAACTAATGAAAAACTGTTTTTT. It is translated as CASSKSGETNEKLFF. The gene calls are TRBV13 and TRBJ1-4; D may be TRBD1 (5 bases). Trimming left V 5 bases short and J 1 base short, with 11 bases between. The CDR3 length is 15 residues. CDR1 is PRHDT, CDR2 FYEKMQ, per germline (reference sequence).

This chain's CDR3 is CASSLWDRAGNTIYF. CDR3 coding DNA: TGTGCCAGCAGTTTGTGGGACAGAGCTGGAAACACCATATATTTT. V is TRBV28 and J is TRBJ1-3; 7 positions agree with TRBD1. The CDR3 runs 15 residues. Germline V gene sequence: CDR1 MDHEN, CDR2 SYDVKM. Losses at the gene ends were 3 bases for V and 2 bases for J; bases not matched to a gene: 4.

The table lists this clone with a few counts. The gene calls are TRBV4-3 and TRBJ2-1; tentative D call: TRBD2 (5 bases). The V gene's germline CDR1 is LGHNA and CDR2 YSLEER. The length of the CDR3 is 15 residues. Trimming shortened V by 0 bases and J by 8 bases, and 14 bases separated the two germline ends. The DNA for the CDR3 is TGCGCCAGCAGCCAAGAGGACTCTCAGACCGATGAGCAGTTCTTC. It specifies CASSQEDSQTDEQFF.

In DNA, the CDR3 is TGTGCCAGCAGTTTCCGCGAATCAGGTTACGAGCAGTACTTC. It encodes CASSFRESGYEQYF. The rearrangement joins TRBV28 to TRBJ2-7; D gene ambiguous. The V end was cut by 3 bases, the J end by 4 bases, with 13 bases between. Looked up from germline, CDR1 is MDHEN and CDR2 is SYDVKM. There are 14 residues in the CDR3.

V is TRBV27 and J is TRBJ2-1; 9 positions agree with TRBD2. The V gene end was trimmed by 5 bases and the J gene end by 9 bases; junction bases not matched to a gene: 11. CDR3 length: 15 amino acids. CDR1 is MNHEY, CDR2 SMNVEV, per germline (reference sequence). DNA for the CDR3: TGTGCCAGCAGTATCGGTGGGACTAGCTCTATTGAGCAGTTCTTC. Translation gives CASSIGGTSSIEQFF.

The chain joins TRBV5-1 to TRBJ1-5; maybe TRBD1 (6 bases). Germline-derived CDR1 and CDR2 are SGHRS and YFSETQ. V was trimmed by 0 bases and J by 9 bases, leaving 10 bases between them. This CDR3 has 13 amino acids. In nucleotides, the CDR3 is TGCGCCAGCAGCTTGGAGGGGGATCGGCCCCAGCATTTT. It encodes CASSLEGDRPQHF. The whole variable domain, remainder taken from reference TRBV5-1 and TRBJ1-5, is KAGVTQTPRYLIKTRGQQVTLSCSPISGHRSVSWYQQTPGQGLQFLFEYFSETQRNKGNFPGRFSGRQFSNSRSEMNVSTLELGDSALYLCASSLEGDRPQHFGDGTRLSIL.